The clone carrying this TCR beta chain has more than one count but fewer than ten. Its antigen remains unidentified. The sample belongs to a study of cytomegalovirus exposure and HLA in healthy donors. General study points: Overall, roughly 150 TCR beta chains were annotated as cytomegalovirus-associated. Analyses of presence/absence relied on an assumption of roughly uniform sequencing depth across donors.

Primers for the PCR totalled 60 Vbeta and 13 Jbeta. Clones were read by immunoSEQ multiplex PCR, and TCRdb kept only the in-frame ones, dropping some. The sample carries some 120,000 clones, over 70% recorded once. The sequence derives from a female donor in good health and CMV-seronegative. Material: PBMCs.

CDR3 in DNA: TGTGCCAGCAGCCAAAGCGGGAGGGGGAAGACCCAGTACTTC. As protein: CASSQSGRGKTQYF. V usage is TRBV4-2 and J usage is TRBJ2-5, with 10 positions matching TRBD2. V dropped 2 bases and J dropped 6; count of bases not matched to a gene: 3. Germline V lookup: CDR1 LGHNA, CDR2 YNFKEQ. The CDR3 contains 14 residues.